The clone carrying this TCR beta chain was detected only a few times. It may be a read error: a sequence one base away is much more abundant. This record belongs to a study of blood T cell repertoires in COVID-19. As for the study in general: Sites across the United States, Italy and Spain contributed samples from acute and convalescent COVID-19.

Original handling: Amplified reference gene primers provided the basis for estimating nucleated cell counts. Generated by immunoSEQ multiplex PCR, the TCRdb table keeps only in-frame clones and is missing some. The V and J calls and the clone size are those of that table, but D and trimming were determined from the DNA. The data show around 120,000 clones, 80% to 90% seen once. Germline loops: CDR1 SGHNT, CDR2 YENEEA. This CDR3 comprises 13 residues. Sequenced: peripheral blood. The chain joins TRBV11-3 to TRBJ1-1; possible D gene TRBD1, 6 bases. This receptor was taken from a woman between 65 and 79 years old with acute or convalescent COVID-19. CDR3 nucleotide sequence: TGCCCCCGCCGCCGGGGGGGGGCTACTGAAGCTTTCTTT. Its protein is CPRRRGGATEAFF.